These 15 T cell receptor beta chains came from one sample sequenced in a study of lymphopenia after photon versus proton radiotherapy. The method was immunoSEQ multiplex PCR; TCRdb's version includes in-frame clones alone and lacks a portion of them. Here the sample spans 68,000 or so clones, roughly 91% being singletons. The sequencing used peripheral blood, collected from a patient treated with photon-based radiotherapy. The receptors here all came from a woman between 65 and 79 years old with pancreatic cancer.

The count of this clone is one. This sequence joins TRBV11-3 and TRBJ2-5, with a possible D match to TRBD1 (6 bases). V lost 1 base and J 6 bases, leaving 6 bases between the germline ends. Germline CDR1 SGHNT, CDR2 YENEEA. This CDR3 comprises 12 residues. This CDR3 reads CASSLGDKTQYF. The CDR3 nucleotides are TGTGCCAGCAGCTTAGGGGACAAGACCCAGTACTTC.

This chain links TRBV7-2 with TRBJ1-1; D may be TRBD1 (6 bases). From germline, CDR1 is SGHTA and CDR2 FQGNSA. Trimming shortened V by 4 bases and J by 0 bases, and 12 bases separated the two germline ends. This CDR3 comprises 15 residues. This chain's CDR3 is CASSYRQDLNTEAFF. The CDR3 DNA reads TGTGCCAGCAGCTACAGACAGGACCTGAACACTGAAGCTTTCTTT.

V gene TRBV11-2 combines with J gene TRBJ2-1; D unclear. V gave up 0 bases and J gave up 6 bases, with 6 bases separating them. CDR3 length equals 13 residues. In germline, CDR1 is SGHAT, CDR2 FQNNGV. In DNA, the CDR3 is TGTGCCAGCAGCTTAGATAAGGCCAATGAGCAGTTCTTC. Its protein is CASSLDKANEQFF.

V gene TRBV2 combines with J gene TRBJ2-7, with TRBD2 identical over 9 bases. The germline CDR1 and CDR2 sequences are SNHLY and FYNNEI. This CDR3 spans 19 amino acids. V lost 4 bases, J lost 3 bases, and 19 bases stayed unmatched. The CDR3 loop reads CASSGELAGNLRSFYEQYF. For the CDR3, the DNA is TGTGCCAGCAGTGGTGAGCTAGCGGGAAACTTAAGATCTTTCTACGAGCAGTACTTC.

The chain combines TRBV18 with TRBJ2-5, with TRBD2 matching over 7 bases. The CDR3 runs to 13 residues. After removal of 4 bases from V and 1 base from J, the junction contained 0 bases not matched to a gene. CDR1 and CDR2 from the germline V gene are KGHSH and LQKENI. The chain's CDR3 is CASSRLAQETQYF. The CDR3 coding sequence is TGTGCCAGCTCACGACTAGCCCAAGAGACCCAGTACTTC.

The rearrangement links TRBV27 to TRBJ2-5, with D maybe TRBD2 (6 bases). This CDR3 comprises 13 residues. The germline V and J ends were trimmed by 6 bases and 1 base, with 9 bases remaining between them. CDR1 is MNHEY and CDR2 is SMNVEV in the germline V gene (reference sequence). CDR3 nucleotide sequence: TGTGCCAGCAGACCCGGGGGCCAAGAGACCCAGTACTTC. Protein sequence: CASRPGGQETQYF.

In DNA, the CDR3 is TGCGCCAGCAGCTTGGCGGGACTCGACTACGAGCAGTACTTC. This encodes CASSLAGLDYEQYF. The rearrangement links TRBV5-1 to TRBJ2-7; maybe TRBD2 (6 bases). With 0 bases removed from V and 3 bases from J, the gap between germline ends came to 10 bases. In germline, CDR1 is SGHRS, CDR2 YFSETQ. The CDR3 has 14 amino acids.

DNA for the CDR3: TGTGCCAGCAGCCGGATGGGGGCGGGGAGCAATCAGCCCCAGCATTTT. Amino acid sequence: CASSRMGAGSNQPQHF. The rearrangement links TRBV6-6 to TRBJ1-5, with D possibly TRBD1 on 6 matching bases. This CDR3 is built from 16 residues. Germline V CDR1 and CDR2: MNHNY, SVGAGI (reference sequence). Trimming stripped 6 bases from V and 1 base from J, with 16 bases between.

The CDR3 protein is CATSRDLWFSLGYTF. CDR3 DNA sequence: TGTGCCACCAGCAGAGATCTTTGGTTCTCCCTCGGCTACACCTTC. V and J are TRBV15 and TRBJ1-2; D is unclear. The CDR3 extends over 15 amino acids. V was pared by 0 bases and J by 8 bases, with 16 bases between. CDR1 and CDR2 from the germline V gene are LNHNV and YYDKDF (reference sequence).

The sample holds one count of this clone. The gene calls are TRBV7-2 and TRBJ2-7; 8 bases match TRBD2. V gave up 4 bases and J gave up 3 bases; unmatched junction bases: 11. CDR3 length equals 16 residues. Germline values: CDR1 SGHTA, CDR2 FQGNSA. CDR3 in amino acids: CASSWGSGRAFYEQYF. CDR3 sequence (DNA): TGTGCCAGCAGCTGGGGGTCCGGGAGGGCCTTCTACGAGCAGTACTTC. The whole variable domain, filled in from reference TRBV7-2 and TRBJ2-7, reads GAGVSQSPSNKVTEKGKDVELRCDPISGHTALYWYRQSLGQGLEFLIYFQGNSAPDKSGLPSDRFSAERTGGSVSTLTIQRTQQEDSAVYLCASSWGSGRAFYEQYFGPGTRLTVT.

The chain is built from TRBV14 and TRBJ1-6; unclear D gene. CDR3 size: 15 residues. Trimming removed 3 bases at V and 0 bases at J, with 6 bases between. Germline V CDR1 and CDR2: SGHDN, FVKESK. DNA of the CDR3: TGTGCCAGCAGCCACACAGTCTCCTATAATTCACCCCTCCACTTT. Amino acids: CASSHTVSYNSPLHF.

The V call is TRBV18, the J call TRBJ2-5; D remains ambiguous. The CDR3 totals 12 residues. CDR1 is KGHSH, CDR2 LQKENI, per germline. The ends were cut back, 4 bases at V and 5 bases at J, with 8 bases in the middle. CDR3 loop: CASSLRLETQYF. CDR3 in DNA: TGTGCCAGCTCACTCCGGTTGGAGACCCAGTACTTC.

The rearrangement uses TRBV5-1 and TRBJ2-5; D not resolved. V gave up 4 bases and J gave up 2 bases, with 3 bases separating them. The V gene's germline CDR1 is SGHRS and CDR2 YFSETQ. The CDR3 runs 11 residues. The chain's CDR3 is CASSEQETQYF. The CDR3, as DNA: TGCGCCAGCAGCGAACAAGAGACCCAGTACTTC.

This clone was seen a single time. This sequence joins TRBV5-6 and TRBJ2-1, with D perhaps TRBD2 (5 bases). Looked up from germline, CDR1 is SGHDT and CDR2 is YYEEEE. V lost 4 bases to trimming and J lost 6 bases, with 23 bases between them. The CDR3 is 17 amino acids. The CDR3 DNA reads as TGTGCCAGCAGCCGCACGAAACGAGGGCGAGGTAGCAATGAGCAGTTCTTC. It translates to CASSRTKRGRGSNEQFF.

The V gene is TRBV21-1, the J gene TRBJ2-5; the D segment call TRBD1 is taken from the table without a DNA check. TRBV21-1 is a listed pseudogene. This CDR3 spans 15 amino acids. The CDR3 reads CASSSEQGRGETQYF. The CDR3 DNA reads TGTGCCAGCAGCAGCGAACAGGGGAGAGGTGAGACCCAGTACTTC.